This T cell receptor (beta chain) was recovered during a study of blood T cell repertoires in COVID-19. This clone was found a few times. Sequenced by immunoSEQ multiplex PCR; TCRdb stores in-frame clones only, minus some. The data contain around 250,000 clones, 85% to 90% of them singletons. The CDR3 has 13 residues. V was trimmed by 0 bases and J by 2 bases, leaving 5 bases between them. CDR1 and CDR2 (germline): LNHNV, YYDKDF (reference sequence). Donors were grouped by their self-reported clinical history. Sequencing input: PBMCs or T cells enriched from blood (not recorded which). V gene TRBV15 combines with J gene TRBJ2-7; D unresolved. The TCR was taken from a woman younger than 45 with acute COVID-19. CDR3 residues: CATSRDSTYEQYF. The CDR3 bases are TGTGCCACCAGCAGAGACTCTACCTACGAGCAGTACTTC. The full variable domain, its missing parts supplied by reference TRBV15 and TRBJ2-7, is DAMVIQNPRYQVTQFGKPVTLSCSQTLNHNVMYWYQQKSSQAPKLLFHYYDKDFNNEADTPDNFQSRRPNTSFCFLDIRSPGLGDTAMYLCATSRDSTYEQYFGPGTRLTVT.